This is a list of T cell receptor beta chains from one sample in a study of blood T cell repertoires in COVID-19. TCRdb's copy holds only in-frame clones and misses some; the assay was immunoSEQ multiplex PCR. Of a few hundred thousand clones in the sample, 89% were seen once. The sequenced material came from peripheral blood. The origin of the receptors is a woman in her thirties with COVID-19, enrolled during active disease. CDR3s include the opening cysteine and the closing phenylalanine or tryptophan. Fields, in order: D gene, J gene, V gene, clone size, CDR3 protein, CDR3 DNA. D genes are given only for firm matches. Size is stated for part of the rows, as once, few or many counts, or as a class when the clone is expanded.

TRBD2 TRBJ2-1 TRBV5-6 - CASSSLTSGGEQFF TGTGCCAGCAGCTCTCTTACTAGCGGGGGAGAGCAGTTCTTC
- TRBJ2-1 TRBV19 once CASSPWGRSDEQFF TGTGCCAGTAGCCCCTGGGGCAGGTCTGATGAGCAGTTCTTC
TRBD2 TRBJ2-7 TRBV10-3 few CAISEQAGGYEQYF TGTGCCATCAGTGAACAGGCGGGGGGCTACGAGCAGTACTTC
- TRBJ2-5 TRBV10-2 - CASTDSAAGETQYF TGCGCCAGCACTGACTCTGCGGCGGGAGAGACCCAGTACTTC
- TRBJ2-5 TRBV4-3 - CASSLTGSQETQYF TGCGCCAGCAGCCTTACAGGGTCCCAAGAGACCCAGTACTTC
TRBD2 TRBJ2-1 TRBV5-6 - CASSLVGGTSGGNEQFF TGTGCCAGCAGCCTGGTTGGTGGGACTAGCGGGGGCAATGAGCAGTTCTTC
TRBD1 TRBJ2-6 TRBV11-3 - CATVHRDSRLSGANVLTF TGTGCCACCGTTCATAGGGACAGCCGTCTCTCTGGGGCCAACGTCCTGACTTTC
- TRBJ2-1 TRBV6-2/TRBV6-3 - CASSLQGNQNEQFF TGTGCCAGCAGTCTTCAGGGGAATCAGAATGAGCAGTTCTTC
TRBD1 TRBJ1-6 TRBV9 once CASSARQGSPYNSPLHF TGTGCCAGCAGCGCGAGACAGGGATCACCCTATAATTCACCCCTCCACTTT
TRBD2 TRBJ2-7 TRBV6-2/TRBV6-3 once CASSSWTSGSYEQYF TGTGCCAGCAGTTCATGGACTAGCGGGAGTTACGAGCAGTACTTC
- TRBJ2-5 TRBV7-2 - CASSLWASEQETQYF TGTGCCAGCAGCTTATGGGCTAGCGAGCAAGAGACCCAGTACTTC
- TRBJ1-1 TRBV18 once CASSPRRDMNTEAFF TGTGCCAGCTCACCACGTAGAGATATGAACACTGAAGCTTTCTTT
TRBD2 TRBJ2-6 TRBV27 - CASRPRAGASGANVLTF TGTGCCAGCAGGCCGCGAGCGGGAGCTTCTGGGGCCAACGTCCTGACTTTC
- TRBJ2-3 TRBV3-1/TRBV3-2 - CASSHGPPLYF TGTGCCAGCAGCCATGGCCCCCCGTTGTATTTT
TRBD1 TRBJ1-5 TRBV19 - CASSVDRAGNQPQHF TGTGCCAGTAGTGTCGACAGGGCGGGAAATCAGCCCCAGCATTTT
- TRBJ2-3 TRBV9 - CASSVVSGSTDTQYF TGTGCCAGCAGCGTAGTGAGCGGTAGCACAGATACGCAGTATTTT
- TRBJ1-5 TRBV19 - CATQGGLLNQPQHF TGTGCCACCCAGGGAGGGCTGCTGAATCAGCCCCAGCATTTT
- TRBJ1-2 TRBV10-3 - CAISAQTGYTF TGTGCCATCAGTGCACAGACAGGCTACACCTTC
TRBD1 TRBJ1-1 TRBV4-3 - CASSRDRGGTEAFF TGCGCCAGCAGCCGAGACAGGGGAGGGACTGAAGCTTTCTTT
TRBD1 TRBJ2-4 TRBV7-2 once CASSFRDRGKIIQYF TGTGCCAGCAGCTTCAGGGACAGGGGGAAGATCATTCAGTACTTC
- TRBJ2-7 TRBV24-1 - CATSETGQGKSYEQYF TGTGCCACCAGTGAAACTGGCCAGGGTAAATCCTACGAGCAGTACTTC
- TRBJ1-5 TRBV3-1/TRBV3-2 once CASSQGGGDQPQHF TGTGCCAGCAGCCAAGGGGGCGGGGATCAGCCCCAGCATTTT
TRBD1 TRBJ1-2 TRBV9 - CASHPVDRGLGGYTF TGTGCCAGTCATCCGGTGGACAGGGGGCTGGGAGGCTACACCTTC
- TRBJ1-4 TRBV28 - CASSHLAGDEKLFF TGTGCCAGCAGCCATCTGGCCGGGGATGAAAAACTGTTTTTT
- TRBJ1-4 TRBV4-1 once CASSQGAGGEKLFF TGCGCCAGCAGCCAAGGGGCAGGAGGTGAAAAACTGTTTTTT
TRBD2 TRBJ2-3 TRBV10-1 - CASSESASGTDTQYF TGCGCCAGCAGTGAGTCAGCTAGCGGTACAGATACGCAGTATTTT
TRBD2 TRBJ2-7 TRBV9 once CASSVGGGAGGSYEQYF TGTGCCAGCAGCGTAGGTGGCGGAGCGGGGGGGTCCTACGAGCAGTACTTC
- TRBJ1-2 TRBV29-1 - CSVLREDYGYTF TGCAGCGTTCTCAGGGAGGACTATGGCTACACCTTC
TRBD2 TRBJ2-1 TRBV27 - CASHKGRGRMDEQFF TGTGCCAGCCACAAGGGGAGGGGAAGGATGGATGAGCAGTTCTTC
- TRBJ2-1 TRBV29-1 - CSGGGNNEQFF TGCAGCGGAGGGGGAAACAATGAGCAGTTCTTC
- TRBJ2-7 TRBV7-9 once CASSGGSPGGEYSYEQYF TGTGCCAGCAGCGGAGGGTCCCCCGGCGGGGAGTACTCCTACGAGCAGTACTTC
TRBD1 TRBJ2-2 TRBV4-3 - CASSYRGYTGELFF TGCGCCAGCAGCTACAGGGGGTACACCGGGGAGCTGTTTTTT
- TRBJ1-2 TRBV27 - CASSWGVNYGYTF TGTGCCAGCAGTTGGGGGGTGAACTATGGCTACACCTTC
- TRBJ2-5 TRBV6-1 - CASSEPGGRGLQETQYF TGTGCCAGCAGTGAACCGGGGGGTCGGGGGCTCCAAGAGACCCAGTACTTC
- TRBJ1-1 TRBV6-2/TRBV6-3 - CASSQPTGNTEAFF TGTGCCAGCAGTCAACCGACGGGGAACACTGAAGCTTTCTTT
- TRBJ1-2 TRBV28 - CASSFPLYGYTF TGTGCCAGCAGTTTTCCGTTATATGGCTACACCTTC
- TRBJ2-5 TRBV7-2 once CASSFPGVQETQYF TGTGCCAGCAGCTTTCCAGGGGTCCAAGAGACCCAGTACTTC
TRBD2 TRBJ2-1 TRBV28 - CASSSTSGSNNEQFF TGTGCCAGCAGTTCTACTAGCGGGAGTAACAATGAGCAGTTCTTC
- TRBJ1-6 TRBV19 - CASSLPVDSPLHF TGTGCCAGTAGTCTCCCGGTAGATTCACCCCTCCACTTT
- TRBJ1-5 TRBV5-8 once CAGGFGGDWGQPQHF TGTGCCGGGGGCTTTGGGGGGGACTGGGGACAGCCCCAGCATTTT
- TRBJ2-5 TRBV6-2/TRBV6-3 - CASSWREQETQYF TGTGCCAGCAGTTGGAGGGAGCAAGAGACCCAGTACTTC
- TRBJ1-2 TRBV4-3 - CASSQDAGFTYGYTF TGCGCCAGCAGCCAAGACGCAGGATTCACCTATGGCTACACCTTC
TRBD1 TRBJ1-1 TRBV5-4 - CASSWETGYQGNTEAFF TGTGCCAGCAGCTGGGAGACAGGGTATCAGGGGAACACTGAAGCTTTCTTT
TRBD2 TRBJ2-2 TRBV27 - CASTQTLLSIAGAFYSTGELFF TGTGCCAGCACCCAAACCCTCCTTAGCATAGCGGGGGCCTTTTATTCCACCGGGGAGCTGTTTTTT
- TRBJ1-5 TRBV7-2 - CASSLSGAGNQPQHF TGTGCCAGCAGCTTATCAGGGGCAGGGAATCAGCCCCAGCATTTT
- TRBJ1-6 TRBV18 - CASSPLSRAYNSPLHF TGTGCCAGCTCACCATTAAGCAGGGCCTATAATTCACCCCTCCACTTT
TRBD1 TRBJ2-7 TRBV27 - CASSWGQGAAGSYEQYF TGTGCCAGCAGTTGGGGACAGGGGGCTGCGGGCTCCTACGAGCAGTACTTC
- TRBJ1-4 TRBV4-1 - CASSQESQVNEKLFF TGCGCCAGCAGCCAAGAATCCCAGGTTAATGAAAAACTGTTTTTT
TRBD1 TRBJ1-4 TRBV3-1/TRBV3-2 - CASSLRDRGEKLFF TGTGCCAGCAGCCTCCGGGACAGGGGCGAAAAACTGTTTTTT
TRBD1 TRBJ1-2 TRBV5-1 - CASSFSPTSTGIGYTF TGCGCCAGCAGCTTCTCCCCTACCTCGACAGGGATTGGCTACACCTTC
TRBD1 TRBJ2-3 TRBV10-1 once CASSSYRDRVTDTQYF TGCGCCAGCAGTAGTTACCGGGACAGGGTAACAGATACGCAGTATTTT
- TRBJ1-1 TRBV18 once CASSPWDPRGTEAFF TGTGCCAGCTCACCCTGGGACCCGCGGGGCACTGAAGCTTTCTTT
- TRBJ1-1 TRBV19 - CASSIRQLNTEAFF TGTGCCAGTAGTATCCGACAGCTTAACACTGAAGCTTTCTTT